A selection of T cell receptor beta chains follows, all from one sample in a study of shared clonotypes between healthy human individuals. Assay: immunoSEQ multiplex PCR; the TCRdb copy retains only in-frame clones and omits some. This sample yields 1,400,000 or so clones, of which approximately 98.5% are seen a single time; about 0.34% belongs to the top ten. The sample taken for sequencing was naive CD4+ T cells sorted from blood. These receptors came from a man aged 25 to 40 in good health. CDR3s leave out the opening cysteine and the closing phenylalanine or tryptophan.

V: TRBV29-1
J: TRBJ2-3
length: 13
CDR3: SVERGGWSTDTQY

V: TRBV29-1
J: TRBJ2-5
length: 11
CDR3: SVEVLAGETQY

V: TRBV7-3
J: TRBJ2-5
length: 12
CDR3: ASSPDRGGETQY

V: TRBV7-8
J: TRBJ2-7
length: 13
CDR3: ASSRPGTGAAEQY

V: TRBV5-1
J: TRBJ1-1
length: 12
CDR3: ASSSGQGNTEAF

V: TRBV19
J: TRBJ2-3
length: 11
CDR3: ASSRLATGTQY

V: TRBV7-9
J: TRBJ2-1
length: 13
CDR3: ASSLREGRYNEQF

V: TRBV18
J: TRBJ1-4
length: 12
CDR3: ASSSGGTNEKLF

V: TRBV5-4
J: TRBJ2-5
length: 12
CDR3: ASSPADPRETQY

V: TRBV27
J: TRBJ2-3
length: 12
CDR3: ASTPRGDTDTQY

V: TRBV23-1
J: TRBJ1-4
length: 12
CDR3: ASSGGDRDEKLF

V: TRBV5-1
J: TRBJ2-1
length: 14
CDR3: ASSPRALRESSEQF

V: TRBV14
J: TRBJ1-2
length: 13
CDR3: ASSQDLGHRYGYT

V: TRBV18
J: TRBJ2-2
length: 12
CDR3: ASSPLDSLGELF

V: TRBV6-1
J: TRBJ1-1
length: 11
CDR3: ASSEGTGTEAF

V: TRBV27
J: TRBJ2-1
length: 13
CDR3: ASSFRPQGDNEQF

V: TRBV7-8
J: TRBJ2-7
length: 19
CDR3: ASSVRDRDWQQANRGSEQY

V: TRBV9
J: TRBJ1-1
length: 13
CDR3: ASSVGHRGSTEAF

V: TRBV19
J: TRBJ1-5
length: 12
CDR3: ASSIHGGNQPQH

V: TRBV7-9
J: TRBJ2-2
length: 11
CDR3: ASSLSSTGELF

V: TRBV28
J: TRBJ2-4
length: 12
CDR3: ASDDRGAQNIQY

V: TRBV5-1
J: TRBJ1-4
length: 11
CDR3: ASSLEYNEKLF